The next 20 T cell receptor beta chains were all read from a single sample in a study of blood T cell repertoires in COVID-19. The method was immunoSEQ multiplex PCR; TCRdb's version includes in-frame clones alone and lacks a portion of them. Of 130,000 to 150,000 clones in the sample, around nine tenths are singletons; the top ten hold about 4.1%. Sequenced input: peripheral blood. These receptor sequences come from a woman between 40 and 50 years old with acute or convalescent COVID-19.

The V and J genes are TRBV4-1 and TRBJ2-3; 11 bases line up with TRBD2. Germline CDR1 reads MGHRA; CDR2 reads YSYEKL. The CDR3 is made up of 16 amino acids. The J segment lost 5 bases and the V segment lost 2 bases, leaving 6 bases of the junction unmatched. DNA of the CDR3: TGCGCCAGCAGCCAAAGGATACTAGCGGGGGTAGATACGCAGTATTTT. It encodes CASSQRILAGVDTQYF.

The chain links TRBV7-3 to TRBJ2-6; a weak D match, TRBD1 (6 bases). Germline CDR1 and CDR2: SGHTA and FQGTGA. Trimming cost V 2 bases and J 2 bases, with 7 bases left between them. CDR3 length: 15 residues. The CDR3 nucleotides are TGTGCCAGCAGCTTACAGGGGCCTGGGGCCAACGTCCTGACTTTC. This codes for CASSLQGPGANVLTF.

This rearrangement joins TRBV27 to TRBJ1-6; maybe TRBD1 (6 bases). CDR1 MNHEY and CDR2 SMNVEV come from the germline V gene (reference sequence). The ends were cut back, 3 bases at V and 3 bases at J, with 12 bases in the middle. This CDR3 is built from 16 residues. The CDR3 protein is CASSLDSSYYNSPLHF. As DNA, the CDR3 is TGTGCCAGCAGTTTGGACAGCTCTTACTATAATTCACCCCTCCACTTT.

This clone came up once. The V call is TRBV7-8, the J call TRBJ2-7, with D perhaps matching TRBD2 (6 bases). The CDR3 spans 15 residues. V was clipped by 0 bases and J by 0 bases, with 9 bases between them. Germline assignment: CDR1 SGHVS and CDR2 FQNEAQ. The CDR3 protein is CASSLAGGVSYEQYF. DNA for the CDR3: TGTGCCAGCAGCTTAGCAGGCGGGGTCTCCTACGAGCAGTACTTC.

This clone was seen just once. The chain joins TRBV12-3 or TRBV12-4 to TRBJ2-7; 7 positions match TRBD1. This CDR3 region has 13 residues. V was pared by 6 bases and J by 3 bases, with 5 bases of the junction left unmatched. CDR3 in amino acids: CASRPTGNYEQYF. CDR3 bases: TGTGCCAGCAGGCCGACAGGGAACTACGAGCAGTACTTC.

This clone was picked up one time. The chain couples TRBV2 to TRBJ1-1; maybe TRBD1 (5 bases). In germline, CDR1 is SNHLY, CDR2 FYNNEI. CDR3 size: 19 residues. V was shortened by 1 base and J by 1 base, with 22 bases between the two germline ends. CDR3 sequence: CASSEGLLGRVGTNTEAFF. CDR3 DNA sequence: TGTGCCAGCAGTGAAGGCCTCCTCGGCAGGGTGGGAACGAACACTGAAGCTTTCTTT. The whole variable domain, remainder taken from reference TRBV2 and TRBJ1-1, is EPEVTQTPSHQVTQMGQEVILRCVPISNHLYFYWYRQILGQKVEFLVSFYNNEISEKSEIFDDQFSVERPDGSNFTLKIRSTKLEDSAMYFCASSEGLLGRVGTNTEAFFGQGTRLTVV.

This rearrangement joins TRBV28 to TRBJ1-5, with D perhaps TRBD1 (6 bases). CDR1 and CDR2 from the germline V gene are MDHEN and SYDVKM. Trimming pared 3 bases from V and 7 bases from J, leaving 16 bases between. There are 15 residues in the CDR3. The CDR3 reads CASSLGTLDEQPQHF. For the CDR3, the DNA is TGTGCCAGCAGTTTGGGGACATTAGACGAACAGCCCCAGCATTTT. Full variable domain (remainder filled in from reference TRBV28 and TRBJ1-5): DVKVTQSSRYLVKRTGEKVFLECVQDMDHENMFWYRQDPGLGLRLIYFSYDVKMKEKGDIPEGYSVSREKKERFSLILESASTNQTSMYLCASSLGTLDEQPQHFGDGTRLSIL.

The gene calls are TRBV5-4 and TRBJ1-2, with D unclear. V was clipped by 1 base and J by 4 bases, with 8 bases between them. Germline V lookup: CDR1 SGHNT, CDR2 YYREEE (reference sequence). The CDR3 covers 13 residues. CDR3 sequence reads: CASSLTRSYGYTF. In DNA form, the CDR3 reads TGTGCCAGCAGCTTGACGCGGTCCTATGGCTACACCTTC. The whole variable domain, remainder taken from reference TRBV5-4 and TRBJ1-2, is ETGVTQSPTHLIKTRGQQVTLRCSSQSGHNTVSWYQQALGQGPQFIFQYYREEENGRGNFPPRFSGLQFPNYSSELNVNALELDDSALYLCASSLTRSYGYTFGSGTRLTVV.

The V call is TRBV5-1, the J call TRBJ1-2; D call uncertain. The germline V gene encodes CDR1 SGHRS and CDR2 YFSETQ. V was clipped by 2 bases and J by 0 bases, with 11 bases between them. CDR3 length: 15 residues. The CDR3 DNA reads TGCGCCAGCAGCTTTCCCCCAGGTTCTAACTATGGCTACACCTTC. As protein: CASSFPPGSNYGYTF.

This chain connects TRBV6-1 to TRBJ2-4; TRBD2 might be the D (6 bases). V was trimmed by 3 bases and J by 10 bases, leaving 16 bases between them. Per germline, CDR1 MNHNS and CDR2 SASEGT. The CDR3 spans 14 residues. CDR3 protein: CASSEPTSGGIQYF. DNA of the CDR3: TGTGCCAGCAGTGAGCCCACTTCAGGAGGGATTCAGTACTTC.

This chain uses TRBV9 with TRBJ2-7, with TRBD2 matching 7 bases. There are 14 residues in the CDR3. The J segment lost 3 bases and the V segment lost 4 bases, leaving 7 bases of the junction unmatched. Per the germline V gene, CDR1 is SGDLS and CDR2 is YYNGEE. The CDR3 DNA reads as TGTGCCAGCAGCCCCCTAGCGGTGGACTACGAGCAGTACTTC. It yields the protein CASSPLAVDYEQYF.

The V and J genes are TRBV28 and TRBJ1-4; TRBD1 is a possible D gene (6 bases). The length of the CDR3 is 15 residues. With 6 bases removed from V and 5 bases from J, the gap between germline ends came to 16 bases. CDR1 MDHEN and CDR2 SYDVKM come from the germline V gene. The CDR3 DNA reads as TGTGCCAGCAGCATAGCCGGGACACCAAATGAAAAACTGTTTTTT. Translation gives CASSIAGTPNEKLFF.

The rearrangement joins TRBV6-6 to TRBJ1-2; a weak D match, TRBD1 (5 bases). V lost 10 bases, J lost 1 base, and 13 bases lay in between. The CDR3 has 13 amino acids. CDR1 and CDR2 from the germline V gene are MNHNY and SVGAGI (reference sequence). In DNA form, the CDR3 reads TGTGCCACACGCGACAGAGATAACTATGGCTACACCTTC. Its protein product is CATRDRDNYGYTF.

CDR3 DNA sequence: TGTGCCAGCAGCTTAGGGGGCGGTCTCGAGACCCAGTACTTC. Protein product: CASSLGGGLETQYF. This chain uses TRBV7-2 with TRBJ2-5, with TRBD1 as a possible D gene (5 bases). The germline gives CDR1 SGHTA, CDR2 FQGNSA. The CDR3 runs 14 residues. Deletions cut 1 base from V and 5 bases from J, with 11 bases between.

Comment on this clone: In the same sample, other DNA sequences code for this CDR3. The chain employs TRBV7-2 and TRBJ1-2; 10 bases map to TRBD1. This CDR3 region has 13 residues. In germline, CDR1 is SGHTA, CDR2 FQGNSA. V shed 5 bases, J shed 5 bases, and the junction held 2 bases outside the gene matches. CDR3: CASSPGQGYGYTF. The DNA for the CDR3 is TGTGCCAGCAGCCCGGGACAGGGGTATGGCTACACCTTC. The full variable domain, completed using reference TRBV7-2 and TRBJ1-2, is GAGVSQSPSNKVTEKGKDVELRCDPISGHTALYWYRQSLGQGLEFLIYFQGNSAPDKSGLPSDRFSAERTGGSVSTLTIQRTQQEDSAVYLCASSPGQGYGYTFGSGTRLTVV.

The CDR3 sequence: CASSYLLTGTGNPQPQHF. For the CDR3, the DNA is TGTGCCAGCAGCTACCTCCTAACCGGGACAGGGAACCCTCAGCCCCAGCATTTT. V usage is TRBV7-2 and J usage is TRBJ1-5, with 9 positions matching TRBD1. The CDR3 is 18 amino acids. J was trimmed by 6 bases and V by 4 bases; bases with no gene match: 16. In germline, CDR1 is SGHTA, CDR2 FQGNSA.

This chain uses TRBV2 with TRBJ2-5, with 8 nucleotides matching TRBD1. The CDR3 has 15 amino acids. V was clipped by 2 bases and J by 2 bases; unmatched bases: 4. Per germline, CDR1 SNHLY and CDR2 FYNNEI. The CDR3 sequence: CASSESRTGQETQYF. The CDR3 region has the DNA TGTGCCAGCAGTGAATCCCGGACAGGGCAAGAGACCCAGTACTTC.

The chain couples TRBV6-5 to TRBJ1-1; TRBD1 is a possible D gene (5 bases). V was shortened by 2 bases and J by 6 bases, with 10 bases between the two germline ends. Germline V gene data show CDR1 as MNHEY and CDR2 as SVGAGI. This CDR3 is 13 amino acids long. The CDR3 here is CASSYQGGAEAFF. In DNA, the CDR3 is TGTGCCAGCAGTTACCAGGGCGGCGCTGAAGCTTTCTTT.

The sample holds one count of this clone. The chain has TRBV7-3 and TRBJ1-6; 10 positions match TRBD1. The CDR3 spans 16 residues. Trimming at V came to 2 bases and at J to 7 bases, leaving 5 bases not matched to a gene. Germline V CDR1 and CDR2: SGHTA, FQGTGA. This chain's CDR3 is CASSLRGQGWNSPLHF. The DNA for the CDR3 is TGTGCCAGCAGCTTACGGGGACAGGGGTGGAATTCACCCCTCCACTTT.

Regarding this clone: Compared with germline, one end of the junction differs, possibly owing to a read error. The V gene is TRBV6-5, the J gene TRBJ2-4; 9 bases map to TRBD2. Looked up from germline, CDR1 is MNHEY and CDR2 is SVGAGI. The CDR3 is made up of 14 amino acids. The CDR3 DNA is TGTGCCAGCAGCCCGGGACTAGCCCAAAACATTCAGTACTTC. Its translation: CASSPGLAQNIQYF.